The rows below give T cell receptor beta chains drawn from one sample of a study of spatial heterogeneity in lung cancer. TCRdb ran MiXCR on the 5' RACE reads and lists one entry per CDR3 protein. This table has 10,000 or so distinct CDR3 sequences, roughly 5.1% appearing once. The sample in question was PBMCs, obtained at surgery. The origin of the receptors is a male donor with early-stage non-small cell lung cancer. CDR3s include the opening cysteine and the closing phenylalanine or tryptophan. The order of the fields is J gene, V gene, D gene, clone size, CDR3 DNA, CDR3 protein. A D gene is named only where the DNA matches it firmly. Some rows mark clone size as missing; the rest say once, few, many or name a class of expanded clone.

TRBJ2-3 TRBV20-1 TRBD2 few TGCAGTGCTGGGGGGGTTCCAGGACCCACAGATACGCAGTATTTT CSAGGVPGPTDTQYF
TRBJ2-3 TRBV12-3/TRBV12-4 - medium-sized TGTGCCAGCAGTCAAGAGACAACAGATACGCAGTATTTT CASSQETTDTQYF
TRBJ2-3 TRBV4-1 - many TGCGCCAGCAGCCGGGACCCCTTCCGCACAGATACGCAGTATTTT CASSRDPFRTDTQYF
TRBJ2-3 TRBV5-5 - many TGTGCCAGCAGCTTCTTCTCGAACACAGATACGCAGTATTTT CASSFFSNTDTQYF
TRBJ2-7 TRBV4-2 TRBD2 many TGTGCCAGCAGCCTCGGGACTAGCGGGGCGGGAACCTACGAGCAGTACTTC CASSLGTSGAGTYEQYF
TRBJ2-7 TRBV29-1 TRBD1 medium-sized TGCAGCGTAGCCGGGACAGGGGGCTACGAGCAGTACTTC CSVAGTGGYEQYF
TRBJ2-2 TRBV6-2/TRBV6-3 TRBD2 many TGTGCCAGCAGTCCTCCGCGGGGGGCAACCGGGGAGCTGTTTTTT CASSPPRGATGELFF
TRBJ2-3 TRBV20-1 - - TGCAGTGCTAGACGGACCCCATACACAGATACGCAGTATTTT CSARRTPYTDTQYF
TRBJ2-5 TRBV29-1 TRBD1 many TGCAGCGTTGGTTCGGCAGGGGGCCTAGAGACCCAGTACTTC CSVGSAGGLETQYF
TRBJ2-1 TRBV28 TRBD2 medium-sized TGTGCCAGCAGGACGGGGGCGGGAGGTCCCCACAATGAGCAGTTCTTC CASRTGAGGPHNEQFF
TRBJ2-7 TRBV14 TRBD2 medium-sized TGTGCCAGCAGCCAAGTGGCGGGAGGGCCCCACGAGCAGTACTTC CASSQVAGGPHEQYF
TRBJ1-5 TRBV28 - medium-sized TGTGCCAGCAGCCCACGCCGGGGAACGAGCAATCAGCCCCAGCATTTT CASSPRRGTSNQPQHF
TRBJ1-5 TRBV7-2 - - TGTGCCAGCAGCTTCAAGACAGGACATGGTCAGCCCCAGCATTTT CASSFKTGHGQPQHF
TRBJ2-2 TRBV27 - many TGTGCCAGCAGTCCTGGGACCCCCACCGGGGAGCTGTTTTTT CASSPGTPTGELFF
TRBJ2-3 TRBV5-1 TRBD1 few TGCGCCAGCAGTTCCGGACAGGACAGGGGAGATACGCAGTATTTT CASSSGQDRGDTQYF
TRBJ2-3 TRBV11-2 - many TGTGCCAGCAGCTTTAGACAGTTTGCTAGCACAGATACGCAGTATTTT CASSFRQFASTDTQYF
TRBJ1-5 TRBV12-3/TRBV12-4 - hyperexpanded TGTGCCAGCAGCCTCGGTCCTCAGCCCCAGCATTTT CASSLGPQPQHF
TRBJ2-3 TRBV2 - many TGTGCCAGCGAAGGGTCCGGCACAGATACGCAGTATTTT CASEGSGTDTQYF
TRBJ2-3 TRBV10-2 TRBD2 many TGCGCCAGCACTTTAGCGGGAGAAGGTTCAGATACGCAGTATTTT CASTLAGEGSDTQYF
TRBJ1-2 TRBV28 - medium-sized TGTGCCAGCAGTTCCAGGTCTGGCTACACCTTC CASSSRSGYTF
TRBJ2-7 TRBV28 TRBD1 many TGTGCCAGCAGTTCGGGACAGGGTTCCCACGAGCAGTACTTC CASSSGQGSHEQYF
TRBJ2-1 TRBV12-3/TRBV12-4 TRBD2 many TGTGCCAGCAACCGGGGGGGGCTCAATGAGCAGTTCTTC CASNRGGLNEQFF
TRBJ1-5 TRBV28 - many TGTGCCAGCAGTTTATTGAGCAATCAGCCCCAGCATTTT CASSLLSNQPQHF
TRBJ1-1 TRBV3-1 - many TGTGCCAGCAGCCAAGAACCCGGGAACACTGAAGCTTTCTTT CASSQEPGNTEAFF
TRBJ1-2 TRBV7-2 - medium-sized TGTGCCAGCAGCTTCGACCAATCCTATGGCTACACCTTC CASSFDQSYGYTF
TRBJ2-6 TRBV11-2 - many TGTGCCAGCAGAAGGTTCGGCTCTGGGGCCAACGTCCTGACTTTC CASRRFGSGANVLTF
TRBJ2-1 TRBV29-1 - many TGCAGCGGCTTTCGAGGGAATGAGCAGTTCTTC CSGFRGNEQFF
TRBJ2-2 TRBV18 - many TGTGCCAGCTCGGCAGCATTAAACACCGGGGAGCTGTTTTTT CASSAALNTGELFF
TRBJ1-5 TRBV2 - many TGTGCCAGCACCCCTACTGAGAATCAGCCCCAGCATTTT CASTPTENQPQHF
TRBJ2-7 TRBV28 - few TGTGCCAGCAGTTCCAGACAGTCCGAGCAGTACTTC CASSSRQSEQYF
TRBJ1-1 TRBV21-1 - few TGTGCCAGCAGCCGACGGACAGGGGGAGATGAAGCTTTCTTT CASSRRTGGDEAFF
TRBJ1-1 TRBV18 - medium-sized TGTGCCAGCTCACCGGAAGGGAACACTGAAGCTTTCTTT CASSPEGNTEAFF
TRBJ2-3 TRBV20-1 TRBD2 few TGCAGTGCTAGACGAAGCGGGAGGCCAGTAACGCAGTATTTT CSARRSGRPVTQYF
TRBJ1-1 TRBV7-6 - many TGTGCCAGCAGCCCGGGGGGGTACACTGAAGCTTTCTTT CASSPGGYTEAFF
TRBJ2-5 TRBV2 - medium-sized TGTGCCAGCAGCCAAGGTCGGGGGAGGGAGACCCAGTACTTC CASSQGRGRETQYF
TRBJ2-7 TRBV7-8 TRBD2 many TGTGCCAGCAGCTCCACCTCCCTTCTAGCGGGAGTCTACGAGCAGTACTTC CASSSTSLLAGVYEQYF
TRBJ2-1 TRBV12-3/TRBV12-4 TRBD1 many TGTGCCAGCAGTGACAGGGGGGTTGAGCAGTTCTTC CASSDRGVEQFF
TRBJ2-3 TRBV6-2/TRBV6-3 - many TGTGCCAGCAGTTACGGGTGGACAGATACGCAGTATTTT CASSYGWTDTQYF
TRBJ1-1 TRBV14 - once TGTGCCAGCAGCCCTCGGACAGCCGGTGAAGCTTTCTTT CASSPRTAGEAFF
TRBJ1-1 TRBV7-2 - many TGTGCCAGCAGCCTAGTGAACACTGAAGCTTTCTTT CASSLVNTEAFF
TRBJ1-1 TRBV4-3 - medium-sized TGCGCCAGCAGCCAAGGGACAGACACTGAAGCTTTCTTT CASSQGTDTEAFF
TRBJ2-5 TRBV21-1 - few TGTGCCAGCAGACTGATGGGTACGGGGGAGACCCAGTACTTC CASRLMGTGETQYF
TRBJ1-1 TRBV30 - medium-sized TGTGCCTGGAGATTATGGACACCGAACACTGAAGCTTTCTTT CAWRLWTPNTEAFF
TRBJ2-7 TRBV7-2 - - TGTGCCAGCAGCTTAGAGGCAGAATACGAGCAGTACTTC CASSLEAEYEQYF
TRBJ2-5 TRBV29-1 - many TGCAGCGTTGGCCCACACCAAGAGACCCAGTACTTC CSVGPHQETQYF
TRBJ2-1 TRBV20-1 TRBD2 - TGCAGTGCCCTAAGCGGGAGCCGGGTAGACAATGAGCAGTTCTTC CSALSGSRVDNEQFF
TRBJ2-7 TRBV7-9 - medium-sized TGTGCCAGCAGCTTGGGGGCTGGCTGGGAGCAGTACTTC CASSLGAGWEQYF
TRBJ1-3 TRBV7-6 - medium-sized TGTGCCAGCAGCTCCAAATACACCATATATTTT CASSSKYTIYF
TRBJ1-1 TRBV20-1 - medium-sized TGCAGTGCTTGGAGGACAGCGATGAACACTGAAGCTTTCTTT CSAWRTAMNTEAFF
TRBJ2-7 TRBV28 TRBD1 - TGTGCCAGCTCCCGGGACAGGGCCTACGAGCAGTACTTC CASSRDRAYEQYF
TRBJ1-1 TRBV3-1 TRBD1 many TGTGCCAGCGGGGTACAGGGGGCTCGCACTGAAGCTTTCTTT CASGVQGARTEAFF